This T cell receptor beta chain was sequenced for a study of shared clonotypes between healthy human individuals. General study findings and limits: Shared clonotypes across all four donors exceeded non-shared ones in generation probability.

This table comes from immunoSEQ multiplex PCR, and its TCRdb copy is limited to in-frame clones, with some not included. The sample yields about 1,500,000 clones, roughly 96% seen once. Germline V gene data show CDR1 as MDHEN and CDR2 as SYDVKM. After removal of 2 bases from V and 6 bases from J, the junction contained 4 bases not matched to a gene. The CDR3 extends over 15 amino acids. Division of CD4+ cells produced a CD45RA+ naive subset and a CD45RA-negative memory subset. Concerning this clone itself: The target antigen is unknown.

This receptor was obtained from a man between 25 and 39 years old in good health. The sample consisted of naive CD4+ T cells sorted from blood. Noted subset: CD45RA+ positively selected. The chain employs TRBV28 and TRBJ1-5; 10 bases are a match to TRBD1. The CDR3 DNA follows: TGTGCCAGCAGTTTACCGACAGGGGGCGGTCAGCCCCAGCATTTT. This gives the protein CASSLPTGGGQPQHF.